The present TCR beta chain was sequenced within a study of T cell responses to AZD1222 COVID-19 vaccine. Whole-study findings and limits: A rise in Spike-specific TCR breadth and depth followed two AZD1222 doses.

As to this clone: Its antigen remains unknown.

Generated by immunoSEQ multiplex PCR, the TCRdb table keeps only in-frame clones and is missing some. Found here are about 180,000 clones, 85% to 95% of them singletons; the top ten hold less than 3%. CDR3 length: 14 residues. Germline lookup yields CDR1 SGHRS and CDR2 YFSETQ. V was trimmed by 4 bases and J by 8 bases, leaving 18 bases between them. The sample consisted of peripheral blood, taken on day 0 of AZD1222 vaccination. The chain couples TRBV5-1 to TRBJ1-2; possible D gene TRBD1, 6 bases. The source of this sequence is an adult in good health. The CDR3 loop reads CASSPQGLVGGYTF. The CDR3 DNA reads TGCGCCAGCAGCCCCCAGGGGTTGGTCGGCGGCTACACCTTC.